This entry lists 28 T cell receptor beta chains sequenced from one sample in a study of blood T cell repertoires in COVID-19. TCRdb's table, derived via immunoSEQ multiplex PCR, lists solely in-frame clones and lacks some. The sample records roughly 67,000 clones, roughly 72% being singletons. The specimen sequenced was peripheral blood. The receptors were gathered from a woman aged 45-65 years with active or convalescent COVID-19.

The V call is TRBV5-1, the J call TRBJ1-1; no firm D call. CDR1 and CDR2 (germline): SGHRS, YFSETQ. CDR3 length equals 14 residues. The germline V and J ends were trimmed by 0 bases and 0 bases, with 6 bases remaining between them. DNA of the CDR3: TGCGCCAGCAGCTTGGAGCCTCTGAACACTGAAGCTTTCTTT. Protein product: CASSLEPLNTEAFF.

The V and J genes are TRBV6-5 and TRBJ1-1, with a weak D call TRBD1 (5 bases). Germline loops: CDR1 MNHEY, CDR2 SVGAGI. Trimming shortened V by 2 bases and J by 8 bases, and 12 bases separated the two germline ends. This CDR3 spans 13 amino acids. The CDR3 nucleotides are TGTGCCAGCAGTTACGAGGAGGGGAGCGAAGCTTTCTTT. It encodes CASSYEEGSEAFF.

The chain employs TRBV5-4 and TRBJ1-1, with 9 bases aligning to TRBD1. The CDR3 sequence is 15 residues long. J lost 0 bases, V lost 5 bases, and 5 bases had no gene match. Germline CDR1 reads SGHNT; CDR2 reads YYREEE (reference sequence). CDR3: CASSSGTGLNTEAFF. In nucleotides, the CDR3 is TGTGCCAGCAGTTCGGGGACAGGGCTGAACACTGAAGCTTTCTTT.

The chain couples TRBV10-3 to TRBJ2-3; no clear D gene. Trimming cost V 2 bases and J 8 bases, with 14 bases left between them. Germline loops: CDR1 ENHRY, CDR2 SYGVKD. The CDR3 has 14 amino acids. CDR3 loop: CAISEDFSVPTQYF. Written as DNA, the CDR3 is TGTGCCATCAGTGAGGATTTCAGCGTACCTACGCAGTATTTT.

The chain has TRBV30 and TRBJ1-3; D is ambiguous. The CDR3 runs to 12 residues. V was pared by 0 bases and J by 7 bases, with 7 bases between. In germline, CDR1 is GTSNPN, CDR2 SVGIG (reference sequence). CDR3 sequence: CAWSVRGNTIYF. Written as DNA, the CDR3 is TGTGCCTGGAGTGTACGAGGGAACACCATATATTTT.

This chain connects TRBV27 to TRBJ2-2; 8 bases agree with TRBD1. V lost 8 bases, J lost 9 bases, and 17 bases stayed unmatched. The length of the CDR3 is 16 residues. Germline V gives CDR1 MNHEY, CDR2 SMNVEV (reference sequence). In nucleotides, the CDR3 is TGTGCCAGCTCCTCCGCACTCAGGGGGCGCAAAAGGGAGCTGTTTTTT. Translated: CASSSALRGRKRELFF.

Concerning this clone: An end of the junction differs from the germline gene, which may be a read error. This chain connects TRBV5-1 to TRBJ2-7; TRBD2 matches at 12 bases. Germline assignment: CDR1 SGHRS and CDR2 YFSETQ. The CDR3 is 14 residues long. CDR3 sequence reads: CASSLEGGLAGTDF. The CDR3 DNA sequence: TGCGCCAGCAGCTTGGAAGGCGGACTAGCGGGGACCGACTTC.

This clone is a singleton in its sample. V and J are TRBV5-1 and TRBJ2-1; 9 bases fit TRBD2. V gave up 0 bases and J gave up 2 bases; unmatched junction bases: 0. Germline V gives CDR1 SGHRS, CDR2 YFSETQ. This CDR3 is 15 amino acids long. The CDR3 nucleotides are TGCGCCAGCAGCTTGGGCGGGAGGGCCTACAATGAGCAGTTCTTC. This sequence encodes CASSLGGRAYNEQFF.

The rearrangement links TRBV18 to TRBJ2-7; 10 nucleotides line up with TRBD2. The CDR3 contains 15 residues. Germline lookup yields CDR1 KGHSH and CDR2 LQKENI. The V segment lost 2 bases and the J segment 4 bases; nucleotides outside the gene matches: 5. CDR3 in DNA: TGTGCCAGCTCACCAACGTGGACTAGCGGTTACGAGCAGTACTTC. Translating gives CASSPTWTSGYEQYF.

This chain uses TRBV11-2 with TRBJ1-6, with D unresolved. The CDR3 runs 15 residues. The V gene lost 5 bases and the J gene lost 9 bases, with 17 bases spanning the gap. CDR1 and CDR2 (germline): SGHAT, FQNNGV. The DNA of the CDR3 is TGTGCCAGCAGCCCGGCGCAGGCTTTCGTTTCACCCCTCCACTTT. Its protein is CASSPAQAFVSPLHF.

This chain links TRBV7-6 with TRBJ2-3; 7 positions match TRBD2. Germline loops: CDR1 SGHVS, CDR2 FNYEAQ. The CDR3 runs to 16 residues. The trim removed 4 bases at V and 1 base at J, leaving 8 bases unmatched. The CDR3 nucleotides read TGTGCCAGCAGCTCTATTAGCGGGTCCGGCACAGATACGCAGTATTTT. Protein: CASSSISGSGTDTQYF.

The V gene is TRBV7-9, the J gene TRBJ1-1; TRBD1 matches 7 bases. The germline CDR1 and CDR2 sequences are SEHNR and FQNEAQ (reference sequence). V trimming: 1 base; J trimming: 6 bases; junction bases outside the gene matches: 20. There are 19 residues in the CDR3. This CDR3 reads CASSLESWRGRLDSAEAFF. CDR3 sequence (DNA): TGTGCCAGCAGCTTAGAAAGTTGGAGGGGGCGCTTAGATAGCGCTGAAGCTTTCTTT.

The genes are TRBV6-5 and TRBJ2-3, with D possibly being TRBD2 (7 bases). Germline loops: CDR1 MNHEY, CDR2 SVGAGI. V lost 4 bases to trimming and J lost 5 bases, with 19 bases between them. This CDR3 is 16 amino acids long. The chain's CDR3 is CASSSRGDYSQDTQYF. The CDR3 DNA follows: TGTGCCAGCAGTTCAAGGGGGGACTACTCTCAAGATACGCAGTATTTT.

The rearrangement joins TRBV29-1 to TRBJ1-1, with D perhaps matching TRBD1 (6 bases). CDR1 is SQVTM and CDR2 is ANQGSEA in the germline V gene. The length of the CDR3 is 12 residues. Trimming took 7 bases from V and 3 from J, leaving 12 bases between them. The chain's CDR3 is CSGNRADTEAFF. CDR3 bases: TGCAGCGGCAACAGGGCGGACACTGAAGCTTTCTTT.

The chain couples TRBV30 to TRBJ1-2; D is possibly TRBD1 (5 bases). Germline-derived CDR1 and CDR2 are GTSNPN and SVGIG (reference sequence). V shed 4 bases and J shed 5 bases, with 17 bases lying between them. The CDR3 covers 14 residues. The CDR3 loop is CAWNRETGGYGYTF. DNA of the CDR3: TGTGCCTGGAACCGAGAGACGGGGGGATATGGCTACACCTTC.

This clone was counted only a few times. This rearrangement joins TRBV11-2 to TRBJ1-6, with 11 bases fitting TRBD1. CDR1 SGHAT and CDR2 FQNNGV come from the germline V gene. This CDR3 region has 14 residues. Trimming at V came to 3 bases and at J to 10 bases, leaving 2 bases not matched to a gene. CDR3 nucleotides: TGTGCCAGCAGCTTGGGGACAGGGGGGTCACCCCTCCACTTT. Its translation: CASSLGTGGSPLHF.

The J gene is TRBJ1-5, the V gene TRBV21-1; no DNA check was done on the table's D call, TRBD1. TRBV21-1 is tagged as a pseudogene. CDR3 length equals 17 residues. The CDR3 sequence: CASSKADRGPRWQPQHF. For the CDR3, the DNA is TGTGCCAGCAGCAAAGCCGACAGGGGGCCTCGGTGGCAGCCCCAGCATTTT.

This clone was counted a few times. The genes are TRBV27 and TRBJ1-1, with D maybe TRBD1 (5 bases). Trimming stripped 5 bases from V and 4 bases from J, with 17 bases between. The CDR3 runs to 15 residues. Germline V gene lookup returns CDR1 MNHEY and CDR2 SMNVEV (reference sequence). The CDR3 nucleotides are TGTGCCAGCAGTCCCTACCTGGGGCGGGGCACTGAAGCTTTCTTT. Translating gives CASSPYLGRGTEAFF.

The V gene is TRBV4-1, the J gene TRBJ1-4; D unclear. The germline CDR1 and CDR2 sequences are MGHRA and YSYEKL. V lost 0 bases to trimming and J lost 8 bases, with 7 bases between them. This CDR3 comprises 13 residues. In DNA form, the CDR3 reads TGCGCCAGCAGCCAAGATGAGGTCGAAAAACTGTTTTTT. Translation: CASSQDEVEKLFF.

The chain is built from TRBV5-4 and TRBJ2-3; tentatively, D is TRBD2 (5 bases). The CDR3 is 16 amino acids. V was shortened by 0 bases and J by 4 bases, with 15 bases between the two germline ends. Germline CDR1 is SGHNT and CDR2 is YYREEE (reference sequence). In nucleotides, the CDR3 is TGTGCCAGCAGCTTGGCGGCTAGCCCAGGTGCAGATACGCAGTATTTT. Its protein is CASSLAASPGADTQYF.

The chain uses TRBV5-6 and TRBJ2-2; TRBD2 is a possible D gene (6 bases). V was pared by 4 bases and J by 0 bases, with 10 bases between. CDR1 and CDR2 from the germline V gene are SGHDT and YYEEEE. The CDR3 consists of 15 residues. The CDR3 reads CASSPDYPNTGELFF. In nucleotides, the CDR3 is TGTGCCAGCAGCCCGGACTACCCGAACACCGGGGAGCTGTTTTTT. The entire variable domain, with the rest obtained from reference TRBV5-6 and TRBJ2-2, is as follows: DAGVTQSPTHLIKTRGQQVTLRCSPKSGHDTVSWYQQALGQGPQFIFQYYEEEERQRGNFPDRFSGHQFPNYSSELNVNALLLGDSALYLCASSPDYPNTGELFFGEGSRLTVL.

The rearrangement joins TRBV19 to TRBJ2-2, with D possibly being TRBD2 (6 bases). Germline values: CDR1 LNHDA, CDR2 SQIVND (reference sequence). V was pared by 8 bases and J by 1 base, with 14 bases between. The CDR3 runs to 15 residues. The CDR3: CASQKGLKNTGELFF. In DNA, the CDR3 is TGTGCCAGTCAAAAGGGACTTAAGAACACCGGGGAGCTGTTTTTT.

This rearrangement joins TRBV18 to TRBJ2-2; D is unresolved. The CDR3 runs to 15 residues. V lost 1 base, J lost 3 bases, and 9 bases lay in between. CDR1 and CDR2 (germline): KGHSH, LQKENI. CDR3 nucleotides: TGTGCCAGCTCACCACGGTCAGGTTACACCGGGGAGCTGTTTTTT. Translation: CASSPRSGYTGELFF.

The CDR3 DNA sequence: TGTGCCAGCAGTTCCGCGGGGACCGATACGCAGTATTTT. Translation gives CASSSAGTDTQYF. V is TRBV12-3 or TRBV12-4 and J is TRBJ2-3; a possible D gene is TRBD2 (6 bases). The CDR3 contains 13 residues. V lost 4 bases, J lost 6 bases, and 11 bases lay in between.

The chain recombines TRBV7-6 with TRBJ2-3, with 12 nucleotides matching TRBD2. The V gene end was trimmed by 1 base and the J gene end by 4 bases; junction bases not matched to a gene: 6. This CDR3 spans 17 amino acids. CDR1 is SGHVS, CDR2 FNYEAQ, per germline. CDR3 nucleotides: TGTGCCAGCAGCTTAGGAGAACTAGCGGGAGGTGCAGATACGCAGTATTTT. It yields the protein CASSLGELAGGADTQYF.

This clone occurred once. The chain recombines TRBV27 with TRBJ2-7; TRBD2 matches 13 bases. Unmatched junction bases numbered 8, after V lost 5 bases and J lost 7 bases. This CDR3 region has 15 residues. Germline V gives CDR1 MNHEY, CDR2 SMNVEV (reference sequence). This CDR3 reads CASSLTSGRADEQYF. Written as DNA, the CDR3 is TGTGCCAGCAGTCTAACTAGCGGGAGGGCGGATGAGCAGTACTTC.

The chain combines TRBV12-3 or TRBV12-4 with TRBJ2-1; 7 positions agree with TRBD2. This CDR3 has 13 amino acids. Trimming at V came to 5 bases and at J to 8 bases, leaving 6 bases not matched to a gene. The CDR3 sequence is CASSRGGGHEQFF. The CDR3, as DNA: TGTGCCAGCAGTCGTGGGGGGGGTCATGAGCAGTTCTTC.

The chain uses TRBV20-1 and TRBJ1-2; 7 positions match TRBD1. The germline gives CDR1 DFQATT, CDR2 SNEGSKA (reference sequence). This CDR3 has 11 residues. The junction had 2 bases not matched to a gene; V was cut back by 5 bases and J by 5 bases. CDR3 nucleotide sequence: TGCAGTGCTCGACAGGGATATGGCTACACCTTC. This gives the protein CSARQGYGYTF.